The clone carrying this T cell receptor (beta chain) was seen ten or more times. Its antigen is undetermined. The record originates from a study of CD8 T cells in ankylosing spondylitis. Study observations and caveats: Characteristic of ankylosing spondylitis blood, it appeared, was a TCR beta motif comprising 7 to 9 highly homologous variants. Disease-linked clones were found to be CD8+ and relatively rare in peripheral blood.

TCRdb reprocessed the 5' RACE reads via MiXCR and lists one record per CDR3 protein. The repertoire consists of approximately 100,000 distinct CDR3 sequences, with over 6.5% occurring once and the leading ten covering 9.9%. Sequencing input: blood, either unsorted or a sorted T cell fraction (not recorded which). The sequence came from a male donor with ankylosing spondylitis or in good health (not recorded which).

The CDR3 sequence: CATSDVSGKAYYNEQFF. For the CDR3, the DNA is TGTGCCACCAGTGATGTCTCAGGGAAGGCCTACTACAATGAGCAGTTCTTC. The genes are TRBV24-1 and TRBJ2-1; D possibly corresponds to TRBD1 (5 bases). CDR1 is KGHDR and CDR2 is SFDVKD in the germline V gene. V was cut by 3 bases and J by 3 bases, with 17 bases left in between. The CDR3 has 17 amino acids.